This T cell receptor (beta chain) was captured in a study of blood T cell repertoires in COVID-19. Overall study: Some COVID-19 samples were acute and others convalescent; all came from the United States, Italy and Spain. The analysed material was cDNA or gDNA that came from T cells, B-cell-depleted T cells, or PBMCs.

The sample holds one count of this clone. Under the authors' procedure: Amplified reference gene primers provided the basis for estimating nucleated cell counts. Clones were read by immunoSEQ multiplex PCR, and TCRdb kept only the in-frame ones, dropping some. D and trimming come from the DNA, and the V and J calls and clone size come from that table. The sample lists around 370,000 clones; around nine tenths were seen once. This clonotype originated in a woman aged 18-30 years who had recovered from COVID-19. Sequencing was performed on peripheral blood.

For the CDR3, the DNA is TGCGCCAGCAGCCAAGATCTAGGGACAGGGAGTTCCAATGAGCAGTTCTTC. Translation: CASSQDLGTGSSNEQFF. The chain carries TRBV4-3 and TRBJ2-1, with TRBD1 matching 9 bases. Germline CDR1 and CDR2: LGHNA and YSLEER. The CDR3 length is 17 residues. J was trimmed by 6 bases and V by 0 bases; bases with no gene match: 9.